This section outlines one T cell receptor (beta chain) sequence together with its context. The CDR3 contains 14 residues. Germline V lookup: CDR1 SGDLS, CDR2 YYNGEE. V was pared by 4 bases and J by 0 bases, with 11 bases between. This entry belongs to a study of shared clonotypes between healthy human individuals. Per the authors' pipeline: Junction-only sequences without quality scores were provided by ImmunoSEQ, so filtering was different. TCRdb's table, derived via immunoSEQ multiplex PCR, lists solely in-frame clones and lacks some. That table supplies the V and J calls and clone size; D and trimming were determined from the DNA. The data contain around 500,000 clones, roughly 77% of them singletons.

This rearrangement joins TRBV9 to TRBJ2-7; maybe TRBD1 (5 bases). The clonotype was recovered from a woman in her forties in good health. Some clones in this sample may be carry-over from other donors' samples. The source material was PBMCs. The CDR3 DNA is TGTGCCAGCAGCCGGACACCCGGCTCCTACGAGCAGTACTTC. Translating gives CASSRTPGSYEQYF.